This TCR beta chain was identified during a study of blood T cell repertoires in COVID-19. Study context: Samples representing acute and convalescent COVID-19 were sourced from the United States, Italy and Spain.

Study processing details: By means of reference gene primer amplification, nucleated cell counts were estimated. Sequencing used immunoSEQ multiplex PCR; TCRdb keeps in-frame clones, though not all of them. The V and J calls and clone size come from that table; D and trimming were worked out from the DNA. The profile shows 50,000 to 70,000 clones, around 77% of them singletons. The CDR3 has 14 amino acids. Losses at the gene ends were 3 bases for V and 8 bases for J; bases not matched to a gene: 4. Germline V CDR1 and CDR2: LNHDA, SQIVND (reference sequence). J is TRBJ1-6 and V is TRBV19, with 7 bases fitting TRBD1. This TCR came from a man aged 55 to 69 with acute or convalescent COVID-19. Material for sequencing was peripheral blood. In DNA form, the CDR3 reads TGTGCCAGTAGTATTACAGGGGAGGATTCACCCCTCCACTTT. It translates to CASSITGEDSPLHF.